This T cell receptor beta chain is from a study of technical replicates of blood from a few donors. Method: immunoSEQ multiplex PCR; TCRdb's copy keeps in-frame clones and lacks some. The table has about 44,000 clones, roughly 96% seen once; the top ten hold roughly 0.35%. Per germline, CDR1 SGHNT and CDR2 YYREEE (reference sequence). The trim removed 3 bases at V and 5 bases at J, leaving 6 bases unmatched. This CDR3 has 15 residues. The rearrangement uses TRBV5-4 and TRBJ2-5; 11 nucleotides line up with TRBD1. The receptor was derived from a human donor in good health. Sequencing input: T cells isolated from PBMCs. The DNA of the CDR3 is TGTGCCAGCAGCTCCCGGACAGGGGGCGGCGAGACCCAGTACTTC. The encoded protein is CASSSRTGGGETQYF.